This T cell receptor (beta chain) is from a study of blood T cell repertoires in COVID-19. How the authors handled the data: Cell counts per sample came from amplifying reference gene primers. TCRdb's copy holds only in-frame clones and misses some; the assay was immunoSEQ multiplex PCR. The DNA was the basis for D and trimming; V, J and clone size are from that table. In the table there are about 150,000 clones, 65% to 85% of which are singletons. This CDR3 comprises 16 residues. The germline gives CDR1 MNHNY, CDR2 SVGAGI (reference sequence). Losses at the gene ends were 8 bases for V and 1 base for J; bases not matched to a gene: 11.

The receptor's source is a young man with COVID-19, enrolled during active disease. Sequenced material: peripheral blood. J is TRBJ1-5 and V is TRBV6-6; 7 positions match TRBD1. The CDR3 reads CASGNGGRGSNQPQHF. The CDR3 coding sequence is TGTGCCAGCGGAAACGGGGGCAGGGGGAGCAATCAGCCCCAGCATTTT.